These 12 T cell receptor beta chains were sequenced from one sample in a study of cytomegalovirus exposure and HLA in healthy donors. PCR primers comprised 60 Vbeta and 13 Jbeta primers. Assay used: immunoSEQ multiplex PCR; TCRdb lists only in-frame clones, some missing. Of approximately 160,000 clones listed, about 76% are singletons. Sequenced material: PBMCs. All receptors come from a male donor in good health and CMV-seropositive.

The rearrangement joins TRBV5-1 to TRBJ1-1; TRBD1 matches 8 bases. Trimming at V came to 4 bases and at J to 4 bases, leaving 6 bases not matched to a gene. The CDR3 runs to 14 residues. Germline-derived CDR1 and CDR2 are SGHRS and YFSETQ. Here the CDR3 DNA reads TGCGCCAGCAGCAAAGACAGGGGCGGCACTGAAGCTTTCTTT. Amino acid sequence: CASSKDRGGTEAFF.

This chain joins TRBV6-1 and TRBJ2-3; D might be TRBD2 (6 bases). Germline V gene lookup returns CDR1 MNHNS and CDR2 SASEGT. Between the trimmed V and J ends, which lost 7 bases and 4 bases, there was a span of 18 bases. This CDR3 region has 15 residues. CDR3 nucleotides: TGTGCCAGCAATAGCCCCGGGGGTTGGTCAGATACGCAGTATTTT. This sequence encodes CASNSPGGWSDTQYF.

The V and J genes are TRBV5-8 and TRBJ1-6, with D uncertain. This CDR3 contains 12 residues. Trimming removed 3 bases at V and 14 bases at J, with 12 bases between. Germline lookup yields CDR1 SGHTS and CDR2 YDEGEE. CDR3 bases: TGTGCCAGCAGCTCCCTCGCGGCTTCCCTCCACTTT. Amino acid sequence: CASSSLAASLHF.

The chain links TRBV25-1 to TRBJ1-6; 7 bases are shared with TRBD1. The CDR3 is 15 amino acids. Unmatched junction bases numbered 6, after V lost 4 bases and J lost 6 bases. CDR1 MGHDK and CDR2 SYGVNS come from the germline V gene. The CDR3 spells CASSGRQGLNSPLHF. The CDR3 nucleotides are TGTGCCAGCAGTGGTCGACAGGGACTTAATTCACCCCTCCACTTT.

The V and J genes are TRBV7-3 and TRBJ1-6; weak D call: TRBD1 (5 bases). CDR3 length equals 15 residues. From germline, CDR1 is SGHTA and CDR2 FQGTGA. With 6 bases removed from V and 7 bases from J, the gap between germline ends came to 16 bases. CDR3: CASSLGGAGNSPLHF. The DNA of the CDR3 is TGTGCCAGCAGTCTAGGTGGGGCAGGAAATTCACCCCTCCACTTT.

V gene TRBV6-6 combines with J gene TRBJ1-1; tentatively, D is TRBD1 (5 bases). The CDR3 length is 14 residues. With 6 bases removed from V and 1 base from J, the gap between germline ends came to 12 bases. Germline CDR1 and CDR2: MNHNY and SVGAGI (reference sequence). The CDR3 coding sequence is TGTGCCAGCAGCGACCAGGGAGGGAACACTGAAGCTTTCTTT. Protein product: CASSDQGGNTEAFF.

The chain joins TRBV5-1 to TRBJ1-1; 9 bases match TRBD1. Unmatched junction bases numbered 6, after V lost 4 bases and J lost 5 bases. Germline V gene data show CDR1 as SGHRS and CDR2 as YFSETQ. There are 14 residues in the CDR3. The CDR3 sequence is CASSHGTGSTEAFF. The CDR3 DNA follows: TGCGCCAGCAGCCACGGGACAGGGAGTACTGAAGCTTTCTTT.

The sample holds one count of this clone. The chain carries TRBV7-2 and TRBJ2-7, with TRBD2 matching 9 bases. The germline V gene encodes CDR1 SGHTA and CDR2 FQGNSA. The J segment lost 6 bases and the V segment lost 5 bases, leaving 11 bases of the junction unmatched. The CDR3 spans 15 residues. CDR3 sequence (DNA): TGTGCCAGCAGCCCTCGACTAGCGGATTCGAGCGAGCAGTACTTC. This translates into CASSPRLADSSEQYF.

The chain uses TRBV9 and TRBJ2-3; tentative D call: TRBD2 (6 bases). V dropped 4 bases and J dropped 6 bases, with 6 bases sitting between them. Germline V gene lookup returns CDR1 SGDLS and CDR2 YYNGEE. The CDR3 has 11 amino acids. This CDR3 is CASSRGDTQYF. CDR3 nucleotides: TGTGCCAGCAGCCGGGGGGATACGCAGTATTTT.

The V gene is TRBV11-3, the J gene TRBJ2-3, with a possible D match to TRBD1 (5 bases). Germline CDR1 and CDR2: SGHNT and YENEEA. The CDR3 is 16 residues long. The V end lost 1 base, the J end lost 4 bases, and 15 bases lay between the germline ends. The CDR3 DNA reads TGTGCCAGCAGCTTAGGATGGGGCCCGAAGTCAGATACGCAGTATTTT. Translation: CASSLGWGPKSDTQYF. Full variable domain (rest looked up from reference TRBV11-3 and TRBJ2-3): EAGVVQSPRYKIIEKKQPVAFWCNPISGHNTLYWYLQNLGQGPELLIRYENEEAVDDSQLPKDRFSAERLKGVDSTLKIQPAELGDSAVYLCASSLGWGPKSDTQYFGPGTRLTVL.

The chain uses TRBV4-1 and TRBJ1-2; the match to TRBD1 covers 8 bases. The CDR3 is made up of 16 amino acids. J gave up 8 bases and V 0 bases, and 11 bases lay outside the gene matches. Germline CDR1 is MGHRA and CDR2 is YSYEKL. CDR3 sequence: CASSQEGGQGARGYTF. DNA of the CDR3: TGCGCCAGCAGCCAAGAAGGCGGTCAGGGGGCACGGGGCTACACCTTC.

The V call is TRBV9, the J call TRBJ2-1, with D perhaps TRBD2 (5 bases). This CDR3 has 14 residues. The V end lost 2 bases, the J end lost 8 bases, and 14 bases lay between the germline ends. Germline CDR1 SGDLS, CDR2 YYNGEE. The CDR3: CASSVTSMGDEQFF. The CDR3 nucleotides read TGTGCCAGCAGCGTGACCTCTATGGGAGATGAGCAGTTCTTC. Filled out from reference TRBV9 and TRBJ2-1, the complete variable domain reads DSGVTQTPKHLITATGQRVTLRCSPRSGDLSVYWYQQSLDQGLQFLIQYYNGEERAKGNILERFSAQQFPDLHSELNLSSLELGDSALYFCASSVTSMGDEQFFGPGTRLTVL.